The present entry profiles one TCR beta chain with its context. What it recognizes is unknown. The data originate from a study of T cell responses to AZD1222 COVID-19 vaccine. Points from the study as a whole: AZD1222 recipients seropositive at baseline numbered only six or seven.

Measured with immunoSEQ multiplex PCR; TCRdb has only the in-frame clones, and not every one. Among around 190,000 clones listed, roughly 92% were seen once. The ends lost 1 base at V and 6 bases at J; junction bases unmatched: 8. CDR3 size: 15 residues. Per the germline V gene, CDR1 is LGHNA and CDR2 is YNFKEQ. The TCR originated in an adult in good health. The specimen comprised peripheral blood, sampled on day 0 of AZD1222 vaccination. The chain links TRBV4-2 to TRBJ1-2; TRBD1 agrees at 7 bases. The CDR3 nucleotides read TGTGCCAGCAGCCAAGGGGTTGACAGGGCTGATGGCTACACCTTC. The encoded protein is CASSQGVDRADGYTF.